These T cell receptor beta chains were read from a single sample in a study of T-cell memory formation after mild COVID-19. TCRdb reanalysed the 5' RACE reads using MiXCR and keeps one entry per CDR3 protein. The table includes hundreds of thousands of distinct CDR3 sequences, approximately 15% detected once. Sequencing input: PBMCs or a T cell subset sorted from them (not recorded which). The receptors originated from a man aged 18 to 29 who had mild COVID-19 (a few samples of this study predate the infection). Cell type and time point are not known. CDR3s include the opening cysteine and the closing phenylalanine or tryptophan.

V,J,CDR3
TRBV28,TRBJ1-1,CASSSSGDRNTEAFF
TRBV2,TRBJ2-2,CASSDPRDRGPHTGELFF
TRBV5-1,TRBJ2-1,CASSLRSGTARSYNEQFF
TRBV4-1,TRBJ1-1,CASSQESPGQEAFF
TRBV12-3/TRBV12-4,TRBJ2-3,CASSFRLPDTQYF
TRBV10-3,TRBJ1-1,CAISEGGGNTEAFF
TRBV3-1,TRBJ1-6,CASRKTEGSPLHF
TRBV27,TRBJ1-6,CASSFDRSSYNSPLHF
TRBV12-3/TRBV12-4,TRBJ2-2,CASSSPQGAGELFF
TRBV20-1,TRBJ2-3,CSARASGATDTQYF
TRBV4-2,TRBJ2-3,CASSQGSSLTQYF
TRBV18,TRBJ2-5,CASTTQRETQYF
TRBV6-6,TRBJ2-5,CASSPDGGQETQYF
TRBV7-2,TRBJ2-5,CASSSSGTRGTLEYF
TRBV7-9,TRBJ2-3,CASSLTGDMDTQYF
TRBV11-2,TRBJ2-3,CASSLDPGLAVTDTQYF
TRBV18,TRBJ1-1,CASSPTSTEAFF
TRBV5-6,TRBJ1-1,CASSTGTGEAFF
TRBV7-2,TRBJ2-2,CASSPNTGELFF
TRBV12-3/TRBV12-4,TRBJ1-2,CASSLRTGGYYGYTF
TRBV12-3/TRBV12-4,TRBJ1-2,CASSFGTKGGYTF
TRBV5-5,TRBJ2-7,CASSPTGTGYEQYF
TRBV7-9,TRBJ1-6,CASSPGQVNSPLHF
TRBV6-5,TRBJ1-6,CASSYSSGHKGPLHF
TRBV4-2,TRBJ2-1,CASSQEGEQFF
TRBV27,TRBJ2-1,CASNRGSGEQFF
TRBV5-1,TRBJ2-5,CASSPAPVGGETQYF
TRBV20-1,TRBJ2-5,CSAPGTAKETQYF
TRBV7-2,TRBJ2-5,CASSLGTGTVETQYF
TRBV5-1,TRBJ1-3,CASSKPGQGFGNTIYF
TRBV9,TRBJ1-5,CASSVGMSNQPQHF
TRBV4-1,TRBJ2-1,CASSQFLSGVYNEQFF
TRBV14,TRBJ2-7,CASTTSTNPYEQYF
TRBV11-2,TRBJ2-1,CASSLDRSEQFF
TRBV27,TRBJ1-2,CATSGNYGYTF
TRBV19,TRBJ2-5,CASSPRSGESETQYF
TRBV11-2,TRBJ1-3,CASSLVGSASGNTIYF